These 11 T cell receptor beta chains share one sample of origin, sequenced in a study of T cell responses to AZD1222 COVID-19 vaccine. Using immunoSEQ multiplex PCR, the repertoire was profiled, and TCRdb retains in-frame clones only, with some absent. The sample consists of some 130,000 clones, just over 85% of them appearing once. Sequenced here: peripheral blood, sampled on day 0 of AZD1222 vaccination. The source of these receptors is an adult in good health.

V is TRBV18 and J is TRBJ1-2, with TRBD1 matching 7 bases. The V segment lost 3 bases and the J segment 2 bases; nucleotides outside the gene matches: 18. This CDR3 is 19 amino acids long. Germline V gene lookup returns CDR1 KGHSH and CDR2 LQKENI. DNA of the CDR3: TGTGCCAGCTCACCCCTCTCTCTCGTTGGACAGGCTGCAAACTATGGCTACACCTTC. Amino acid sequence: CASSPLSLVGQAANYGYTF.

The genes are TRBV29-1 and TRBJ1-1; D may be TRBD1 (6 bases). This CDR3 is 13 amino acids long. The germline V gene has CDR1 SQVTM and CDR2 ANQGSEA. The V gene lost 7 bases and the J gene lost 4 bases, with 16 bases spanning the gap. The CDR3 bases are TGCAGCGCTCCAAGGGGGGTTGGCACTGAAGCTTTCTTT. Translation: CSAPRGVGTEAFF. Variable domain in full (rest from reference TRBV29-1 and TRBJ1-1): SAVISQKPSRDICQRGTSLTIQCQVDSQVTMMFWYRQQPGQSLTLIATANQGSEATYESGFVIDKFPISRPNLTFSTLTVSNMSPEDSSIYLCSAPRGVGTEAFFGQGTRLTVV.

The rearrangement uses TRBV5-1 and TRBJ2-5; TRBD2 aligns across 9 bases. V was clipped by 4 bases and J by 5 bases; unmatched bases: 6. This CDR3 region has 14 residues. Germline CDR1 reads SGHRS; CDR2 reads YFSETQ. CDR3: CASSGLAWLETQYF. The CDR3 DNA sequence: TGCGCCAGCAGCGGACTAGCGTGGTTGGAGACCCAGTACTTC.

The count of this clone is one. V gene TRBV9 combines with J gene TRBJ2-3; D possibly uses TRBD1 or TRBD2 (5 bases each). CDR3 length: 15 amino acids. V was shortened by 0 bases and J by 2 bases, with 10 bases between the two germline ends. Per the germline V gene, CDR1 is SGDLS and CDR2 is YYNGEE. The chain's CDR3 is CASSVAGRPTDTQYF. As DNA, the CDR3 is TGTGCCAGCAGCGTAGCGGGACGGCCCACAGATACGCAGTATTTT. Variable domain in full (rest from reference TRBV9 and TRBJ2-3): DSGVTQTPKHLITATGQRVTLRCSPRSGDLSVYWYQQSLDQGLQFLIQYYNGEERAKGNILERFSAQQFPDLHSELNLSSLELGDSALYFCASSVAGRPTDTQYFGPGTRLTVL.

This chain uses TRBV4-1 with TRBJ2-1, with D tentatively TRBD1 (5 bases). V lost 0 bases to trimming and J lost 8 bases, with 14 bases between them. Germline assignment: CDR1 MGHRA and CDR2 YSYEKL. The CDR3 extends over 15 amino acids. For the CDR3, the DNA is TGCGCCAGCAGCCAAGAGCACGGGCAGGGCCATGAGCAGTTCTTC. Amino acids: CASSQEHGQGHEQFF.

This rearrangement joins TRBV7-9 to TRBJ1-5; tentative D call: TRBD1 (6 bases). The V gene's germline CDR1 is SEHNR and CDR2 FQNEAQ (reference sequence). This CDR3 contains 15 residues. V lost 0 bases, J lost 5 bases, and 11 bases lay in between. CDR3 sequence (DNA): TGTGCCAGCAGCTTAGCGTGGGACACCCATCAGCCCCAGCATTTT. It encodes CASSLAWDTHQPQHF.

The chain uses TRBV25-1 and TRBJ1-1; D not resolved. From germline, CDR1 is MGHDK and CDR2 SYGVNS. V was trimmed by 8 bases and J by 7 bases, leaving 11 bases between them. The CDR3 loop spans 11 amino acids. CDR3 nucleotide sequence: TGTGCCAGCGGGCGTGGGGATGAAGCTTTCTTT. This translates into CASGRGDEAFF.

This chain connects TRBV7-9 to TRBJ1-3; no clear D gene. Germline CDR1 and CDR2: SEHNR and FQNEAQ (reference sequence). Trimming pared 1 base from V and 0 bases from J, leaving 7 bases between. This CDR3 is 15 amino acids long. The CDR3 loop is CASSLGLSSGNTIYF. CDR3 coding DNA: TGTGCCAGCAGCTTAGGCCTGAGCTCTGGAAACACCATATATTTT.

The chain links TRBV13 to TRBJ2-5; the D gene is possibly TRBD1 (5 bases). The CDR3 consists of 13 residues. Germline CDR1 reads PRHDT; CDR2 reads FYEKMQ (reference sequence). With 2 bases removed from V and 5 bases from J, the gap between germline ends came to 9 bases. CDR3 region: CASSLLRGETQYF. The CDR3 DNA sequence: TGTGCCAGCAGCTTACTAAGGGGTGAGACCCAGTACTTC.

This chain connects TRBV27 to TRBJ1-1, with D possibly being TRBD1 (6 bases). Between the trimmed V and J ends, which lost 7 bases and 5 bases, there was a span of 23 bases. The CDR3 has 16 amino acids. Looked up from germline, CDR1 is MNHEY and CDR2 is SMNVEV (reference sequence). The CDR3 spells CASILGWGLGGTEAFF. As DNA, the CDR3 is TGTGCCAGCATCTTGGGGTGGGGGCTAGGAGGTACTGAAGCTTTCTTT.

The V call is TRBV28, the J call TRBJ1-4; 9 bases are a match to TRBD1. Germline V gene sequence: CDR1 MDHEN, CDR2 SYDVKM. CDR3 length: 16 residues. J lost 6 bases, V lost 2 bases, and 7 bases had no gene match. The CDR3 is CASSLEGTGLYEKLFF. The CDR3, as DNA: TGTGCCAGCAGTTTAGAGGGGACAGGGTTATATGAAAAACTGTTTTTT.